The entry below describes one T cell receptor beta chain. No antigen is known for it. Repertoires were generated with immunoSEQ multiplex PCR, while TCRdb's copy carries only in-frame clones and drops some. The top ten clones hold under 0.45% of a sample with 55,000 to 65,000 clones, around 92% of them seen once. This record belongs to a study of graft-versus-host responses after intestinal transplantation. On the study more broadly: Isolated intestinal, liver-intestinal, or multivisceral transplants had been given to the recipients. All recipients got anti-thymocyte globulin induction, then tacrolimus and steroids for approximately 3 years. Whole-study findings and limits: Early post-transplant declines in HvG were associated with peak levels of circulating GvH clones.

The sequence was collected from a human donor who was the organ donor for an intestinal transplant. Sequences were derived from unstimulated CD4+ T cells sorted from spleen or lymph node cells, sampled before transplant.

The CDR3 bases are TGTGCCAGCAGCTTAGGGACTAGCGGCACAGATACGCAGTATTTT. As protein: CASSLGTSGTDTQYF. The rearrangement joins TRBV11-3 to TRBJ2-3; 9 bases fit TRBD2. V gave up 1 base and J gave up 1 base; unmatched junction bases: 0. CDR3 size: 15 residues. Germline V gene sequence: CDR1 SGHNT, CDR2 YENEEA.